The 31 T cell receptor beta chains below come from one sample, sequenced in a study of cytotoxic CD8 clonotypes in ibrutinib-treated CLL. Clones were sequenced by immunoSEQ multiplex PCR, and TCRdb holds only the in-frame ones, with some missing. Of around 300,000 clones detected, about 80% appear once; the ten largest clones hold 6.7%. The specimen was PBMCs, collected before ibrutinib treatment. The receptors were gathered from a human donor with chronic lymphocytic leukemia.

The V call is TRBV7-2, the J call TRBJ1-5, with 9 bases fitting TRBD1. The CDR3 has 15 residues. CDR1 and CDR2 from the germline V gene are SGHTA and FQGNSA. Unmatched junction bases numbered 9, after V lost 5 bases and J lost 7 bases. The CDR3 region has the DNA TGTGCCAGCAGCGGACGGACAGGGGTTTCCCAGCCCCAGCATTTT. Protein: CASSGRTGVSQPQHF.

This chain joins TRBV28 and TRBJ2-7; TRBD2 aligns across 10 bases. CDR1 is MDHEN and CDR2 is SYDVKM in the germline V gene. V lost 4 bases and J lost 2; bases outside the gene matches: 5. The CDR3 has 15 amino acids. In DNA, the CDR3 is TGTGCCAGCAGTTCTCCCGGGACTAGCGCCTACGAGCAGTACTTC. Translated: CASSSPGTSAYEQYF. The full variable domain, its missing parts supplied by reference TRBV28 and TRBJ2-7, is DVKVTQSSRYLVKRTGEKVFLECVQDMDHENMFWYRQDPGLGLRLIYFSYDVKMKEKGDIPEGYSVSREKKERFSLILESASTNQTSMYLCASSSPGTSAYEQYFGPGTRLTVT.

V and J are TRBV6-5 and TRBJ2-7; TRBD1 matches at 7 bases. The length of the CDR3 is 13 residues. The germline CDR1 and CDR2 sequences are MNHEY and SVGAGI. The J segment lost 0 bases and the V segment lost 8 bases, leaving 4 bases of the junction unmatched. The CDR3 nucleotides are TGTGCCAGCCGGACAGGATCCTCCTACGAGCAGTACTTC. Amino acid sequence: CASRTGSSYEQYF.

V usage is TRBV19 and J usage is TRBJ2-5; D gene uncertain. The V end was cut by 5 bases, the J end by 4 bases, with 11 bases between. Germline CDR1 is LNHDA and CDR2 is SQIVND (reference sequence). CDR3 length: 13 residues. CDR3 sequence reads: CASSRLGGETQYF. The CDR3 DNA follows: TGTGCCAGTAGTCGCCTGGGCGGAGAGACCCAGTACTTC.

This clone occurred a few times. This chain joins TRBV7-2 and TRBJ1-5, with D unresolved. The CDR3 covers 15 residues. Germline assignment: CDR1 SGHTA and CDR2 FQGNSA. V lost 1 base and J 6 bases, leaving 13 bases between the germline ends. The DNA of the CDR3 is TGTGCCAGCAGCTTAGTTTGGGCGGGGAGTCAGCCCCAGCATTTT. It codes for CASSLVWAGSQPQHF.

This chain joins TRBV21-1 and TRBJ2-5; the D call of TRBD1 is as the table states it, not checked on the DNA. TRBV21-1 is given as a pseudogene. The CDR3 totals 15 residues. The CDR3 region is CASSKEGYRIETQYF. The CDR3 nucleotides are TGTGCCAGCAGCAAAGAGGGGTACAGGATCGAGACCCAGTACTTC.

The chain recombines TRBV9 with TRBJ2-7; TRBD1 matches 10 bases. CDR1 and CDR2 from the germline V gene are SGDLS and YYNGEE. V shed 4 bases, J shed 1 base, and the junction held 5 bases outside the gene matches. This CDR3 is built from 15 residues. The CDR3 DNA follows: TGTGCCAGCAGCCCTCGGACAGGGGGTTCCTACGAGCAGTACTTC. Protein sequence: CASSPRTGGSYEQYF. Together with reference TRBV9 and TRBJ2-7, the CDR3 gives the full variable domain: DSGVTQTPKHLITATGQRVTLRCSPRSGDLSVYWYQQSLDQGLQFLIQYYNGEERAKGNILERFSAQQFPDLHSELNLSSLELGDSALYFCASSPRTGGSYEQYFGPGTRLTVT.

DNA for the CDR3: TGTGCCAGCAGCCCCACAGGGGGCAATCAGCCCCAGCATTTT. This sequence encodes CASSPTGGNQPQHF. This chain connects TRBV2 to TRBJ1-5, with TRBD1 matching over 7 bases. The CDR3 is 14 amino acids. V shed 6 bases and J 2 bases; nucleotides not matched to a gene: 4. Per germline, CDR1 SNHLY and CDR2 FYNNEI.

The chain couples TRBV30 to TRBJ2-4; a possible D gene is TRBD1 (7 bases). V shed 5 bases and J shed 0 bases, with 14 bases lying between them. The CDR3 length is 15 residues. CDR1 and CDR2 (germline): GTSNPN, SVGIG (reference sequence). CDR3 amino acids: CAWANRGLAKNIQYF. The CDR3 DNA follows: TGTGCCTGGGCAAACAGGGGACTAGCCAAAAACATTCAGTACTTC.

In its sample, this clone was seen a few times. The V gene is TRBV27, the J gene TRBJ2-7; D is undetermined. The V gene's germline CDR1 is MNHEY and CDR2 SMNVEV (reference sequence). The V gene lost 5 bases and the J gene lost 6 bases, with 8 bases spanning the gap. The CDR3 contains 11 residues. CDR3 DNA: TGTGCCAGCAGTACCGGAAGCGAGCAGTACTTC. It translates to CASSTGSEQYF.

This sequence joins TRBV19 and TRBJ1-2; D is uncertain. Germline CDR1 reads LNHDA; CDR2 reads SQIVND (reference sequence). The V gene lost 1 base and the J gene lost 5 bases, with 20 bases spanning the gap. CDR3 length: 17 amino acids. In nucleotides, the CDR3 is TGTGCCAGTAGTATAGTTCACAGCGAGCCTGATTCTTATGGCTACACCTTC. Translation: CASSIVHSEPDSYGYTF.

This clone came up once. This chain links TRBV9 with TRBJ2-3; 9 bases line up with TRBD2. Trimming took 0 bases from V and 0 from J; bases not matched to a gene: 14. Germline V gene data show CDR1 as SGDLS and CDR2 as YYNGEE. The CDR3 runs 20 residues. The CDR3 DNA reads TGTGCCAGCAGCGTAGTAGCGGGAGACACGACTAGCGTAAGCACAGATACGCAGTATTTT. It codes for CASSVVAGDTTSVSTDTQYF. The full variable domain, completed using reference TRBV9 and TRBJ2-3, is DSGVTQTPKHLITATGQRVTLRCSPRSGDLSVYWYQQSLDQGLQFLIQYYNGEERAKGNILERFSAQQFPDLHSELNLSSLELGDSALYFCASSVVAGDTTSVSTDTQYFGPGTRLTVL.

The V call is TRBV9, the J call TRBJ2-1; TRBD2 matches 7 bases. In germline, CDR1 is SGDLS, CDR2 YYNGEE. V lost 2 bases and J lost 5; bases outside the gene matches: 7. This CDR3 is built from 15 residues. As DNA, the CDR3 is TGTGCCAGCAGCGTGCGGGGGAGTTTCAACAATGAGCAGTTCTTC. Its translation: CASSVRGSFNNEQFF.

CDR3 in amino acids: CASSTGQPYEQYF. As DNA, the CDR3 is TGTGCCAGCAGCACGGGACAGCCCTACGAGCAGTACTTC. V and J are TRBV5-4 and TRBJ2-7; 7 bases are shared with TRBD1. J gave up 2 bases and V 4 bases, and 3 bases lay outside the gene matches. The V gene's germline CDR1 is SGHNT and CDR2 YYREEE (reference sequence). The CDR3 loop spans 13 amino acids.

Written as DNA, the CDR3 is TGTGCCAGCAGCCGACAGGGACTTAATGGCGACGAGCAGTACTTC. Translated: CASSRQGLNGDEQYF. The V call is TRBV6-5, the J call TRBJ2-7, with TRBD1 as a possible D gene (7 bases). Trimming cost V 6 bases and J 5 bases, with 20 bases left between them. This CDR3 contains 15 residues. Germline-derived CDR1 and CDR2 are MNHEY and SVGAGI.

The chain is built from TRBV29-1 and TRBJ1-1; 11 bases match TRBD1. The CDR3 covers 12 residues. The germline V gene has CDR1 SQVTM and CDR2 ANQGSEA. V lost 4 bases, J lost 8 bases, and 3 bases stayed unmatched. CDR3 protein: CSVGTGGMEAFF. CDR3 nucleotide sequence: TGCAGCGTTGGGACAGGGGGCATGGAAGCTTTCTTT. Using reference TRBV29-1 and TRBJ1-1 for the parts outside the CDR3, the full variable domain is SAVISQKPSRDICQRGTSLTIQCQVDSQVTMMFWYRQQPGQSLTLIATANQGSEATYESGFVIDKFPISRPNLTFSTLTVSNMSPEDSSIYLCSVGTGGMEAFFGQGTRLTVV.

The chain recombines TRBV9 with TRBJ1-1; tentatively, D is TRBD1 (5 bases). Germline V gives CDR1 SGDLS, CDR2 YYNGEE. Trimming shortened V by 0 bases and J by 1 base, and 10 bases separated the two germline ends. This CDR3 has 15 amino acids. CDR3 DNA: TGTGCCAGCAGCGTAGGGGGGATCCAGAACACTGAAGCTTTCTTT. It is translated as CASSVGGIQNTEAFF.

The chain joins TRBV6-5 to TRBJ1-2; maybe TRBD1 (5 bases). Germline loops: CDR1 MNHEY, CDR2 SVGAGI. The CDR3 runs 13 residues. Trimming removed 4 bases at V and 6 bases at J, with 12 bases between. This CDR3 is CASSFREWDGYTF. The CDR3 coding sequence is TGTGCCAGCAGTTTCAGGGAGTGGGATGGCTACACCTTC.

The CDR3 DNA reads as TGTGCCTGGAGTGAGGGGGCTAGCTCCTACAATGAGCAGTTCTTC. It yields the protein CAWSEGASSYNEQFF. The rearrangement uses TRBV30 and TRBJ2-1, with 7 nucleotides matching TRBD1. With V trimmed by 1 base and J by 0 bases, 3 bases remained unmatched. The germline CDR1 and CDR2 sequences are GTSNPN and SVGIG (reference sequence). This CDR3 has 15 amino acids.

This clone was seen a few times. The CDR3 DNA reads TGTGCCAGCAGCGTAGTAGGGGGCTATCAAGAGACCCAGTACTTC. Its translation: CASSVVGGYQETQYF. This chain connects TRBV9 to TRBJ2-5, with TRBD1 identical over 7 bases. The CDR3 consists of 15 residues. The J segment lost 2 bases and the V segment lost 0 bases, leaving 4 bases of the junction unmatched. Germline V lookup: CDR1 SGDLS, CDR2 YYNGEE.

Of note for this clone: Other DNA sequences from this sample encode an identical CDR3 as well. The chain links TRBV5-8 to TRBJ2-7; 11 nucleotides line up with TRBD2. Unmatched junction bases numbered 6, after V lost 5 bases and J lost 2 bases. This CDR3 is 15 amino acids long. Germline-derived CDR1 and CDR2 are SGHTS and YDEGEE. The chain's CDR3 is CASRTGLAGTYEQYF. CDR3 sequence (DNA): TGTGCCAGCAGGACCGGACTAGCGGGTACCTACGAGCAGTACTTC.

The rearrangement links TRBV5-4 to TRBJ2-1, with 10 bases lining up with TRBD2. CDR3 length: 15 residues. Trimming removed 2 bases from V and 6 bases from J; junction bases left unmatched: 5. In germline, CDR1 is SGHNT, CDR2 YYREEE (reference sequence). The CDR3 nucleotides are TGTGCCAGCAGCTTCACTAGCGGGGACCTCAATGAGCAGTTCTTC. Translation: CASSFTSGDLNEQFF.

The gene calls are TRBV25-1 and TRBJ2-7, with 12 bases identical to TRBD2. Germline lookup yields CDR1 MGHDK and CDR2 SYGVNS. CDR3 size: 14 residues. V shed 3 bases and J 9 bases; nucleotides not matched to a gene: 6. The CDR3 DNA is TGTGCCAGCAGTGACCCTAGCGGGAGGGCAAGGCAGTACTTC. Its translation: CASSDPSGRARQYF.

The V and J genes are TRBV2 and TRBJ2-3, with D hard to call. The CDR3 is made up of 14 amino acids. Germline V CDR1 and CDR2: SNHLY, FYNNEI. Trimming took 5 bases from V and 0 from J, leaving 9 bases between them. The CDR3 here is CASSSTSSTDTQYF. CDR3 DNA sequence: TGTGCCAGCAGTTCGACTTCTAGCACAGATACGCAGTATTTT.

The genes are TRBV6-1 and TRBJ2-1, with 8 positions matching TRBD2. Germline V gene data show CDR1 as MNHNS and CDR2 as SASEGT. J lost 0 bases, V lost 7 bases, and 5 bases had no gene match. The CDR3 extends over 15 amino acids. The CDR3, as DNA: TGTGCCAGCACTCGACTAGCGAGCTCCTACAATGAGCAGTTCTTC. Its translation: CASTRLASSYNEQFF.

The V and J genes are TRBV19 and TRBJ2-7; perhaps TRBD1 as D (5 bases). V was trimmed by 9 bases and J by 5 bases, leaving 23 bases between them. CDR3 length equals 15 residues. Germline loops: CDR1 LNHDA, CDR2 SQIVND (reference sequence). For the CDR3, the DNA is TGTGCCAGCTCCCTGGGGCGCCCGGAGAGCGACGAGCAGTACTTC. Protein product: CASSLGRPESDEQYF. The variable domain in full, with the rest retrieved from reference TRBV19 and TRBJ2-7, is DGGITQSPKYLFRKEGQNVTLSCEQNLNHDAMYWYRQDPGQGLRLIYYSQIVNDFQKGDIAEGYSVSREKKESFPLTVTSAQKNPTAFYLCASSLGRPESDEQYFGPGTRLTVT.

J is TRBJ2-7 and V is TRBV11-3; no reliable D call. Deletions cut 0 bases from V and 1 base from J, with 1 base between. The CDR3 consists of 12 residues. CDR1 and CDR2 from the germline V gene are SGHNT and YENEEA. CDR3 residues: CASSLDSYEQYF. In DNA form, the CDR3 reads TGTGCCAGCAGCTTAGATTCCTACGAGCAGTACTTC.

The rearrangement joins TRBV14 to TRBJ1-5; 9 bases match TRBD1. The CDR3 is 19 residues long. Germline CDR1 and CDR2: SGHDN and FVKESK. With V trimmed by 4 bases and J by 5 bases, 18 bases remained unmatched. The DNA for the CDR3 is TGTGCCAGCAGCCTACAAAAACAACAGGGGGCGTTCGGTTATCAGCCCCAGCATTTT. Translating gives CASSLQKQQGAFGYQPQHF. Full variable domain (rest looked up from reference TRBV14 and TRBJ1-5): EAGVTQFPSHSVIEKGQTVTLRCDPISGHDNLYWYRRVMGKEIKFLLHFVKESKQDESGMPNNRFLAERTGGTYSTLKVQPAELEDSGVYFCASSLQKQQGAFGYQPQHFGDGTRLSIL.

The V gene is TRBV28, the J gene TRBJ1-1; D is uncertain. Germline loops: CDR1 MDHEN, CDR2 SYDVKM. This CDR3 spans 13 amino acids. Trimming stripped 5 bases from V and 2 bases from J, with 9 bases between. CDR3 DNA sequence: TGTGCCAGCAGTATTAGGCGCAACACTGAAGCTTTCTTT. Its protein is CASSIRRNTEAFF.

V gene TRBV5-4 combines with J gene TRBJ1-2; D not resolved. Germline-derived CDR1 and CDR2 are SGHNT and YYREEE (reference sequence). This CDR3 contains 15 residues. V gave up 0 bases and J gave up 8 bases, with 17 bases separating them. The CDR3 DNA reads as TGTGCCAGCAGCTTGGGCAGGCCCAACAATGGGGGCTACACCTTC. Translated, it gives CASSLGRPNNGGYTF.

This chain uses TRBV19 with TRBJ2-2, with D maybe TRBD2 (6 bases). From germline, CDR1 is LNHDA and CDR2 SQIVND (reference sequence). This CDR3 has 16 amino acids. Trimming left V 4 bases short and J 5 bases short, with 17 bases between. The CDR3 bases are TGTGCCAGTAGTACCCGGGGGATTGGTTTGACCGGGGAGCTGTTTTTT. Amino acids: CASSTRGIGLTGELFF.